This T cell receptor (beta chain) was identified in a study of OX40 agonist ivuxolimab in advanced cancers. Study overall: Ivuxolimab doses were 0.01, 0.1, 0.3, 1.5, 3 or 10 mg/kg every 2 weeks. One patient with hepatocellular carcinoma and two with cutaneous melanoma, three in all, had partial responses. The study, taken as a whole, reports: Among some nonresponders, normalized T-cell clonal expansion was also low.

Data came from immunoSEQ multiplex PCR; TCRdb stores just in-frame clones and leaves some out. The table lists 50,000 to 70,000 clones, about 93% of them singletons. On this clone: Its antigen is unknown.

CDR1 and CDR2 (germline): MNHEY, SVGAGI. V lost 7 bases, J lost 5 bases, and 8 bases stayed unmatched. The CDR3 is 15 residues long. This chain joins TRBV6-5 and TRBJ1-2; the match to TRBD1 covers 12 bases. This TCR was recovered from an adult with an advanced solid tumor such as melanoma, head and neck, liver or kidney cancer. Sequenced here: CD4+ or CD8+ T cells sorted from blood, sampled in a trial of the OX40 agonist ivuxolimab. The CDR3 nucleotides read TGTGCCAGCATTCCGGGACAGGGGGCTCGGTATGGCTACACCTTC. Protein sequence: CASIPGQGARYGYTF.